This T cell receptor beta chain was profiled in a study of blood T cell repertoires in COVID-19. Study-wide background: Samples taken during acute and convalescent COVID-19 were collected in the United States, Italy and Spain. The cDNA or gDNA used as material had been derived from T cells, B-cell-depleted T cells, or PBMCs.

Authors' data handling: Reference gene primer amplification yielded estimated nucleated cell counts. Produced via immunoSEQ multiplex PCR; TCRdb's table is partial and in-frame only. V and J calls and clone size come straight from that table; D and trimming were deduced from the DNA. The sample includes some 140,000 clones, more than 75% seen only once; the top ten take less than 2.5%. The V gene lost 5 bases and the J gene lost 1 base, with 11 bases spanning the gap. Germline CDR1 and CDR2: SGHNT and YENEEA. CDR3 size: 14 residues. This clone has just one count. The receptor was isolated from a man aged 65 to 85 with active COVID-19. Sequencing was done on a sample of peripheral blood. The chain couples TRBV11-3 to TRBJ1-1; the D gene is possibly TRBD1 (5 bases). This CDR3 is CASSPSGANTEAFF. Here the CDR3 DNA reads TGTGCCAGCAGCCCCTCTGGGGCGAACACTGAAGCTTTCTTT.